This T cell receptor beta chain was observed in a study of identical twins. TCRdb re-called the 5' RACE reads with MiXCR, one entry per CDR3 protein. The repertoire consists of over 600,000 distinct CDR3 sequences, with around 20% occurring once and the leading ten covering around 4.4%. Trimming took off 7 bases at V and 6 bases at J, with 15 bases between the two ends. CDR1 is MNHEY, CDR2 SMNVEV, per germline (reference sequence). The CDR3 covers 13 residues. This same sample was also taken into another study, of T cells expressing NK-cell markers. As reported in that work: The authors applied an anti-gamma-delta TCR antibody in several experiments, and it restricted sorting to alpha-beta TCR T cells.

The clonotype was recovered from a woman aged 18 to 35 in good health. Sequencing was done on a sample of PBMCs. This sequence joins TRBV27 and TRBJ1-1, with D possibly being TRBD1 (5 bases). The DNA of the CDR3 is TGTGCCAGCACCATGAGGGGTAATCCTGAAGCTTTCTTT. Protein product: CASTMRGNPEAFF.